This T cell receptor (beta chain) came from a study of identical twins. TCRdb recomputed calls from the 5' RACE reads with MiXCR, one row per CDR3 protein. The sample carries 250,000 or so distinct CDR3 sequences, approximately 8.6% recorded once. CDR3 size: 17 residues. Germline CDR1 reads SEHNR; CDR2 reads FQNEAQ (reference sequence). The V and J ends lost 7 bases and 1 base respectively, with 20 bases between them. This clonotype has a handful of counts. A further study also used this sample, focusing on yellow fever vaccine responses in identical twins.

Sequencing was carried out using CD8+ T cells sorted from blood. This chain connects TRBV7-9 to TRBJ2-1, with TRBD1 as a possible D gene (5 bases). This TCR came from a woman under 30 in good health. The CDR3 coding sequence is TGTGCCAGCAAACCCATCGACAGAGTGGGGTCCTACAATGAGCAGTTCTTC. Its protein is CASKPIDRVGSYNEQFF.